This T cell receptor (beta chain) was captured by sequencing in a study of cytomegalovirus exposure and HLA in healthy donors. Produced via immunoSEQ multiplex PCR; TCRdb's table is partial and in-frame only. Of about 360,000 clones listed, roughly 85% are singletons. The ends lost 8 bases at V and 3 bases at J; junction bases unmatched: 10. CDR1 and CDR2 from the germline V gene are MDHEN and SYDVKM. CDR3 size: 14 residues. V gene TRBV28 combines with J gene TRBJ2-7, with 7 bases lining up with TRBD2. The TCR sequence derives from a woman between 18 and 30 years old in good health and CMV-seronegative. The sample was PBMCs. Here the CDR3 DNA reads TGTGCCAGCTCCCCGGGGGGTTCTAGCTACGAGCAGTACTTC. This translates into CASSPGGSSYEQYF.